These 17 T cell receptor beta chains were all obtained from the same sample, sequenced in a study of early T cells in non-severe SARS-CoV-2 infection. Each CDR3 protein is one row after TCRdb ran MiXCR on the 5' RACE reads. The sample lists 50,000 to 60,000 distinct CDR3 sequences; 9.5% to 11% were seen once. Sequencing input: whole blood. The origin of the receptors is an adult who was a healthcare worker with PCR-confirmed SARS-CoV-2 infection or an uninfected control (not recorded which).

This clonotype occurred a few times. V and J are TRBV12-3 or TRBV12-4 and TRBJ1-2; the D is unclear. With 8 bases removed from V and 4 bases from J, the gap between germline ends came to 14 bases. The CDR3 runs to 13 residues. DNA of the CDR3: TGTGCCAGCCTCCCCGGGAGCCCCTATGGCTACACCTTC. Translated, it gives CASLPGSPYGYTF.

The chain uses TRBV20-1 and TRBJ2-3; no reliable D call. The CDR3 is 14 residues long. V dropped 7 bases and J dropped 6 bases, with 20 bases sitting between them. Per the germline V gene, CDR1 is DFQATT and CDR2 is SNEGSKA (reference sequence). CDR3 nucleotides: TGCAGTGGGTCTGGGTCGCAGCTCTTGGATACGCAGTATTTT. This sequence encodes CSGSGSQLLDTQYF.

This clonotype was recorded at least ten times. The chain uses TRBV7-6 and TRBJ2-1; 9 nucleotides line up with TRBD2. J gave up 9 bases and V 4 bases, and 7 bases lay outside the gene matches. The CDR3 loop spans 14 amino acids. Per germline, CDR1 SGHVS and CDR2 FNYEAQ. The CDR3 region is CASSSGLAQGEQFF. In nucleotides, the CDR3 is TGTGCCAGCAGCTCGGGACTAGCTCAGGGTGAGCAGTTCTTC. Full variable domain (remainder filled in from reference TRBV7-6 and TRBJ2-1): GAGVSQSPRYKVTKRGQDVALRCDPISGHVSLYWYRQALGQGPEFLTYFNYEAQQDKSGLPNDRFSAERPEGSISTLTIQRTEQRDSAMYRCASSSGLAQGEQFFGPGTRLTVL.

This chain uses TRBV6-4 with TRBJ2-3; the D is unclear. Germline CDR1 and CDR2: MRHNA and SNTAGT. The CDR3 has 16 residues. V lost 0 bases and J lost 0, with 10 bases in between. The CDR3 loop is CASSDSGYSSTDTQYF. DNA of the CDR3: TGTGCCAGCAGTGACTCAGGGTACTCTAGCACAGATACGCAGTATTTT.

In its sample, this clonotype was seen a few times. In DNA, the CDR3 is TGCACCTTCCTTAAATGGGACAGTCCCTACGAGCAGTACTTC. It is translated as CTFLKWDSPYEQYF. The chain is built from TRBV20-1 and TRBJ2-7; 7 bases align to TRBD1. This CDR3 has 14 amino acids. From germline, CDR1 is DFQATT and CDR2 SNEGSKA (reference sequence).

This clonotype was picked up many times. The rearrangement uses TRBV6-5 and TRBJ1-5, with D unclear. Trimming stripped 5 bases from V and 4 bases from J, with 12 bases between. Germline CDR1 reads MNHEY; CDR2 reads SVGAGI. This CDR3 has 14 residues. CDR3 sequence (DNA): TGTGCCAGCAGTGCCGGGATTGGAAATCAGCCCCAGCATTTT. Protein product: CASSAGIGNQPQHF.

This clonotype was observed a handful of times. This rearrangement joins TRBV20-1 to TRBJ2-3; D possibly uses TRBD1 or TRBD2 (6 bases each). V dropped 5 bases and J dropped 4 bases, with 19 bases sitting between them. The length of the CDR3 is 15 residues. Germline V gene sequence: CDR1 DFQATT, CDR2 SNEGSKA (reference sequence). CDR3 DNA: TGCAGTGCTGGACAGCCCCCGCCGGGGGCAGATACGCAGTATTTT. Translated, it gives CSAGQPPPGADTQYF.

V usage is TRBV7-2 and J usage is TRBJ1-2, with TRBD1 matching over 8 bases. The CDR3 totals 15 residues. J lost 2 bases, V lost 5 bases, and 7 bases had no gene match. Germline CDR1 is SGHTA and CDR2 is FQGNSA. CDR3 loop: CASSITGGGNYGYTF. The CDR3 DNA sequence: TGTGCCAGCAGCATTACAGGGGGAGGGAACTATGGCTACACCTTC.

This clonotype appeared many times. The V call is TRBV29-1, the J call TRBJ1-4; a weak D match, TRBD1 (6 bases). With 5 bases removed from V and 4 bases from J, the gap between germline ends came to 11 bases. The germline V gene has CDR1 SQVTM and CDR2 ANQGSEA. The CDR3 covers 13 residues. For the CDR3, the DNA is TGCAGCGTTCAGACAGGCCTTAATGAAAAACTGTTTTTT. This sequence encodes CSVQTGLNEKLFF.

This clonotype was seen a few times. The J gene is TRBJ2-1, the V gene TRBV18; 7 bases fit TRBD1. The germline CDR1 and CDR2 sequences are KGHSH and LQKENI. CDR3 size: 15 residues. V was clipped by 1 base and J by 5 bases; unmatched bases: 5. The CDR3 DNA is TGTGCCAGCTCACCACAGGGGGCGCAAAACAATGAGCAGTTCTTC. Translated: CASSPQGAQNNEQFF.

By sample share, this clonotype is medium-sized. This chain joins TRBV4-1 and TRBJ1-1; 8 bases align to TRBD1. From germline, CDR1 is MGHRA and CDR2 YSYEKL. J was trimmed by 1 base and V by 1 base; bases with no gene match: 5. CDR3 length: 16 amino acids. CDR3 DNA: TGCGCCAGCAGCCAAGTGTACAGGGGGGCGAACACTGAAGCTTTCTTT. Translated: CASSQVYRGANTEAFF.

The chain combines TRBV24-1 with TRBJ2-2; 10 bases match TRBD2. Germline CDR1 KGHDR, CDR2 SFDVKD. The ends lost 7 bases at V and 3 bases at J; junction bases unmatched: 4. The CDR3 contains 15 residues. The CDR3: CATRDSGRDTGELFF. In DNA, the CDR3 is TGTGCCACCAGGGACAGCGGGAGGGACACCGGGGAGCTGTTTTTT.

This clonotype came up a few times. V is TRBV7-2 and J is TRBJ2-3; D ambiguous. The CDR3 is 14 residues long. The germline V gene has CDR1 SGHTA and CDR2 FQGNSA. V gave up 1 base and J gave up 1 base, with 6 bases separating them. As DNA, the CDR3 is TGTGCCAGCAGCTTAGTGACCCGCACAGATACGCAGTATTTT. Translated: CASSLVTRTDTQYF.

This clonotype was counted a few times. V gene TRBV7-3 combines with J gene TRBJ1-1; weak D call: TRBD1 (6 bases). V lost 1 base and J 5 bases, leaving 14 bases between the germline ends. CDR3 length equals 15 residues. Germline CDR1 SGHTA, CDR2 FQGTGA. The CDR3 is CASSLNEAGTTEAFF. The CDR3 region has the DNA TGTGCCAGCAGCTTAAACGAGGCGGGGACAACTGAAGCTTTCTTT.

This clonotype was detected a few times. This chain uses TRBV12-3 or TRBV12-4 with TRBJ1-1; D is ambiguous. V lost 2 bases, J lost 1 base, and 5 bases lay in between. The CDR3 sequence is 13 residues long. The DNA for the CDR3 is TGTGCCAGCAGTTTACTTCGGAACACTGAAGCTTTCTTT. Translating it yields CASSLLRNTEAFF.

The chain joins TRBV27 to TRBJ2-7; 7 nucleotides match TRBD1. The germline V gene has CDR1 MNHEY and CDR2 SMNVEV (reference sequence). Trimming at V came to 3 bases and at J to 0 bases, leaving 2 bases not matched to a gene. CDR3 size: 14 residues. The CDR3 here is CASSLRQGSYEQYF. In DNA form, the CDR3 reads TGTGCCAGCAGTTTGAGACAGGGCTCCTACGAGCAGTACTTC.

This clonotype was seen more than once but under ten times. V gene TRBV7-2 combines with J gene TRBJ1-5; D gene ambiguous. Trimming left V 2 bases short and J 4 bases short, with 6 bases between. The CDR3 contains 13 residues. Germline V gene sequence: CDR1 SGHTA, CDR2 FQGNSA. CDR3 nucleotides: TGTGCCAGCAGCTTACAGAGAAATCAGCCCCAGCATTTT. Residues: CASSLQRNQPQHF. The whole variable domain, filled in from reference TRBV7-2 and TRBJ1-5, reads GAGVSQSPSNKVTEKGKDVELRCDPISGHTALYWYRQSLGQGLEFLIYFQGNSAPDKSGLPSDRFSAERTGGSVSTLTIQRTQQEDSAVYLCASSLQRNQPQHFGDGTRLSIL.